This is a list of T cell receptor beta chains from one sample in a study of blood T cell repertoires in COVID-19. TCRdb's table, derived via immunoSEQ multiplex PCR, lists solely in-frame clones and lacks some. The table lists about 150,000 clones, 88% of them singletons. The sample was PBMCs or T cells enriched from blood (not recorded which). The receptors were gathered from a woman aged 50 to 60 who had recovered from COVID-19. Each CDR3 is given with its conserved first and last residue. Fields, in order: D gene, J gene, V gene, clone size, CDR3 protein, CDR3 DNA. A D gene is named only where the DNA matches it firmly. Not every row has a clone size; where given, it reads once, few, many or a size class.

d_gene: .; j_gene: TRBJ2-5; v_gene: TRBV18; abundance: once; CDR3aa: CASSPTWEVKTQYF; CDR3nt: TGTGCCAGCTCACCTACCTGGGAGGTAAAGACCCAGTACTTC
d_gene: .; j_gene: TRBJ1-6; v_gene: TRBV5-1; abundance: .; CDR3aa: CASSLAWVRGDNSPLHF; CDR3nt: TGCGCCAGCAGCTTGGCCTGGGTCAGGGGTGATAATTCACCCCTCCACTTT
d_gene: .; j_gene: TRBJ2-5; v_gene: TRBV7-3; abundance: .; CDR3aa: CASSLTSGKETQYF; CDR3nt: TGTGCCAGCAGCTTAACTAGCGGAAAAGAGACCCAGTACTTC
d_gene: .; j_gene: TRBJ2-7; v_gene: TRBV6-4; abundance: .; CDR3aa: CASSDRFGASVYEQYF; CDR3nt: TGTGCCAGCAGTGATCGGTTTGGGGCTTCAGTCTACGAGCAGTACTTC
d_gene: TRBD1; j_gene: TRBJ2-3; v_gene: TRBV2; abundance: .; CDR3aa: CASNLGTGGTDTQYF; CDR3nt: TGTGCCAGCAACCTTGGGACAGGGGGCACAGATACGCAGTATTTT
d_gene: TRBD1; j_gene: TRBJ2-7; v_gene: TRBV7-9; abundance: few; CDR3aa: CASSLPGQGGYEQYF; CDR3nt: TGTGCCAGCAGCCTTCCGGGACAGGGGGGATACGAGCAGTACTTC
d_gene: TRBD1; j_gene: TRBJ1-1; v_gene: TRBV10-2; abundance: .; CDR3aa: CASSQGWTEAFF; CDR3nt: TGCGCCAGCTCACAGGGGTGGACTGAAGCTTTCTTT
d_gene: .; j_gene: TRBJ1-4; v_gene: TRBV19; abundance: .; CDR3aa: CASSILGVEKKLFF; CDR3nt: TGTGCCAGTAGTATATTGGGAGTAGAAAAAAAACTGTTTTTT
d_gene: TRBD2; j_gene: TRBJ2-3; v_gene: TRBV27; abundance: .; CDR3aa: CASSLKASGGTDTQYF; CDR3nt: TGTGCCAGCAGTTTAAAGGCTAGCGGGGGCACAGATACGCAGTATTTT
d_gene: .; j_gene: TRBJ1-2; v_gene: TRBV30; abundance: .; CDR3aa: CACNRQPNYGYTF; CDR3nt: TGTGCCTGTAATAGACAACCTAACTATGGCTACACCTTC
d_gene: TRBD2; j_gene: TRBJ2-3; v_gene: TRBV5-1; abundance: .; CDR3aa: CASSFGTSGGADTQYF; CDR3nt: TGCGCCAGCAGCTTCGGGACTAGCGGGGGGGCAGATACGCAGTATTTT
d_gene: TRBD2; j_gene: TRBJ2-2; v_gene: TRBV27; abundance: .; CDR3aa: CASSLYSPGGNTGELFF; CDR3nt: TGTGCCAGCAGTTTATACTCCCCGGGGGGGAACACCGGGGAGCTGTTTTTT
d_gene: .; j_gene: TRBJ2-7; v_gene: TRBV4-3; abundance: .; CDR3aa: CASSSRDRGSEQYF; CDR3nt: TGCGCCAGCAGCTCCCGGGACCGGGGGAGCGAGCAGTACTTC
d_gene: TRBD2; j_gene: TRBJ2-7; v_gene: TRBV27; abundance: .; CDR3aa: CASSFSGASYEQYF; CDR3nt: TGTGCCAGCAGTTTTAGCGGGGCCTCCTACGAGCAGTACTTC
d_gene: TRBD1; j_gene: TRBJ1-1; v_gene: TRBV5-8; abundance: .; CDR3aa: CASSAGTGGEAFF; CDR3nt: TGTGCCAGCAGCGCCGGGACAGGAGGTGAAGCTTTCTTT
d_gene: .; j_gene: TRBJ1-5; v_gene: TRBV24-1; abundance: .; CDR3aa: CATSQGNQPQHF; CDR3nt: TGTGCCACCAGTCAGGGGAATCAGCCCCAGCATTTT
d_gene: TRBD1; j_gene: TRBJ1-1; v_gene: TRBV7-2; abundance: .; CDR3aa: CASSTRQGGTEAFF; CDR3nt: TGTGCCAGCAGCACGAGACAGGGAGGCACTGAAGCTTTCTTT
d_gene: .; j_gene: TRBJ2-7; v_gene: TRBV3-1/TRBV3-2; abundance: .; CDR3aa: CASSQTRTLREQYF; CDR3nt: TGTGCCAGCAGCCAGACTAGAACCCTGCGGGAGCAGTACTTC
d_gene: .; j_gene: TRBJ1-6; v_gene: TRBV27; abundance: .; CDR3aa: CASKIRGYNSPLHF; CDR3nt: TGTGCCAGCAAGATACGAGGTTATAATTCACCCCTCCACTTT
d_gene: TRBD2; j_gene: TRBJ2-3; v_gene: TRBV18; abundance: .; CDR3aa: CASSPRGTSGLTSTDTQYF; CDR3nt: TGTGCCAGCTCACCACGTGGGACTAGCGGTCTCACTAGCACAGATACGCAGTATTTT
d_gene: TRBD2; j_gene: TRBJ2-1; v_gene: TRBV7-7; abundance: once; CDR3aa: CASSSSGLAVPWEQFF; CDR3nt: TGTGCCAGCAGCTCCTCGGGACTAGCGGTGCCATGGGAGCAGTTCTTC
d_gene: TRBD1; j_gene: TRBJ2-3; v_gene: TRBV19; abundance: .; CDR3aa: CASSIRGSTDTQYF; CDR3nt: TGTGCCAGTAGTATCAGGGGGAGTACAGATACGCAGTATTTT
d_gene: TRBD2; j_gene: TRBJ2-1; v_gene: TRBV11-2; abundance: .; CDR3aa: CASSLVIGLAGGHDEQFF; CDR3nt: TGTGCCAGCAGCTTAGTGATTGGACTAGCGGGGGGGCACGATGAGCAGTTCTTC
d_gene: .; j_gene: TRBJ2-2; v_gene: TRBV21-1; abundance: .; CDR3aa: CATAGGPNTGELFF; CDR3nt: TGTGCCACGGCGGGGGGCCCGAACACCGGGGAGCTGTTTTTT
d_gene: TRBD1; j_gene: TRBJ1-2; v_gene: TRBV6-5; abundance: .; CDR3aa: CASSYGQGTNYGYTF; CDR3nt: TGTGCCAGCAGTTACGGACAGGGGACTAACTATGGCTACACCTTC
d_gene: .; j_gene: TRBJ2-1; v_gene: TRBV6-2/TRBV6-3; abundance: .; CDR3aa: CASSRGAHGDEQFF; CDR3nt: TGTGCCAGCAGTCGGGGAGCCCATGGGGATGAGCAGTTCTTC
d_gene: .; j_gene: TRBJ1-1; v_gene: TRBV7-3; abundance: .; CDR3aa: CASSLMAAGSNTEAFF; CDR3nt: TGTGCCAGCAGCTTAATGGCGGCCGGATCGAACACTGAAGCTTTCTTT
d_gene: TRBD1; j_gene: TRBJ1-1; v_gene: TRBV4-3; abundance: .; CDR3aa: CASSQTDRQNTEAFF; CDR3nt: TGCGCCAGCAGCCAAACGGACAGGCAGAACACTGAAGCTTTCTTT
d_gene: TRBD2; j_gene: TRBJ2-3; v_gene: TRBV5-4; abundance: .; CDR3aa: CASSLNGGGTSDTQYF; CDR3nt: TGTGCCAGCAGCTTGAACGGCGGGGGGACCTCAGATACGCAGTATTTT
d_gene: .; j_gene: TRBJ1-3; v_gene: TRBV3-1/TRBV3-2; abundance: .; CDR3aa: CASTPNRGNTIYF; CDR3nt: TGTGCCAGCACACCCAACAGGGGAAACACCATATATTTT
d_gene: TRBD1; j_gene: TRBJ2-2; v_gene: TRBV5-4; abundance: once; CDR3aa: CASSLIDRGDTGELFF; CDR3nt: TGTGCCAGCAGCTTGATAGACAGGGGAGATACCGGGGAGCTGTTTTTT
d_gene: .; j_gene: TRBJ1-1; v_gene: TRBV5-1; abundance: once; CDR3aa: CASSLGAANTEAFF; CDR3nt: TGCGCCAGCAGCTTGGGGGCAGCGAACACTGAAGCTTTCTTT
d_gene: .; j_gene: TRBJ2-1; v_gene: TRBV6-5; abundance: .; CDR3aa: CASSRGASNEQFF; CDR3nt: TGTGCCAGCTCACGGGGGGCGTCCAATGAGCAGTTCTTC
d_gene: .; j_gene: TRBJ1-4; v_gene: TRBV30; abundance: .; CDR3aa: CAWIRKGQSNEKLFF; CDR3nt: TGTGCCTGGATCCGGAAGGGGCAGAGTAATGAAAAACTGTTTTTT
d_gene: .; j_gene: TRBJ1-2; v_gene: TRBV5-1; abundance: .; CDR3aa: CASSLEVTGQGYGYTF; CDR3nt: TGCGCCAGCAGCTTGGAGGTTACGGGACAAGGCTATGGCTACACCTTC
d_gene: .; j_gene: TRBJ2-6; v_gene: TRBV6-1; abundance: .; CDR3aa: CASSVRGRYSGANVLTF; CDR3nt: TGTGCCAGCAGTGTTAGGGGCCGATACTCTGGGGCCAACGTCCTGACTTTC
d_gene: TRBD2; j_gene: TRBJ2-3; v_gene: TRBV27; abundance: .; CDR3aa: CASSRTSGGFTDTQYF; CDR3nt: TGTGCCAGCAGTCGGACTAGCGGGGGGTTCACAGATACGCAGTATTTT
d_gene: TRBD1; j_gene: TRBJ2-7; v_gene: TRBV6-5; abundance: .; CDR3aa: CASSYGTGVYEQYF; CDR3nt: TGTGCCAGCAGTTACGGGACAGGGGTCTACGAGCAGTACTTC
d_gene: TRBD1; j_gene: TRBJ1-1; v_gene: TRBV19; abundance: .; CDR3aa: CASSATGESTEAFF; CDR3nt: TGTGCCAGTAGTGCAACAGGGGAGAGCACTGAAGCTTTCTTT
d_gene: .; j_gene: TRBJ1-6; v_gene: TRBV6-2/TRBV6-3; abundance: .; CDR3aa: CASSPQGSNSPLHF; CDR3nt: TGTGCCAGCAGTCCCCAGGGGAGTAATTCACCCCTCCACTTT